These 20 T cell receptor beta chains were sequenced from one sample in a study of CD8 T cells in ankylosing spondylitis. Each CDR3 protein gets one entry after TCRdb re-called the 5' RACE reads with MiXCR. The data hold approximately 25,000 distinct CDR3 sequences, with over 2% observed a single time. Sequencing input: blood, either unsorted or a sorted T cell fraction (not recorded which). Receptors originate from a female donor with ankylosing spondylitis or in good health (not recorded which).

This clonotype was seen ten or more times. J is TRBJ2-7 and V is TRBV9, with TRBD2 identical over 8 bases. After removal of 0 bases from V and 4 bases from J, the junction contained 6 bases not matched to a gene. The germline V gene encodes CDR1 SGDLS and CDR2 YYNGEE. This CDR3 is built from 15 residues. The CDR3 DNA is TGTGCCAGCAGCGTAGACGGTAGCGGGACATACGAGCAGTACTTC. It codes for CASSVDGSGTYEQYF.

This clonotype was observed at least ten times. The chain recombines TRBV9 with TRBJ2-3; D gene unclear. The V and J ends lost 0 bases and 3 bases respectively, with 14 bases between them. This CDR3 is 16 amino acids long. The germline CDR1 and CDR2 sequences are SGDLS and YYNGEE. For the CDR3, the DNA is TGTGCCAGCAGCGTAGTTCCGGGTCCGGGTACAGATACGCAGTATTTT. This gives the protein CASSVVPGPGTDTQYF.

The table lists this clonotype with many counts. The J gene is TRBJ2-3, the V gene TRBV9, with TRBD2 matching over 7 bases. CDR1 and CDR2 (germline): SGDLS, YYNGEE. The CDR3 has 15 residues. With 0 bases clipped from V and 0 bases from J, the junction kept 1 base outside the gene matches. CDR3 sequence reads: CASSVARGSTDTQYF. CDR3 nucleotide sequence: TGTGCCAGCAGCGTAGCGCGGGGGAGCACAGATACGCAGTATTTT. Filled out from reference TRBV9 and TRBJ2-3, the complete variable domain reads DSGVTQTPKHLITATGQRVTLRCSPRSGDLSVYWYQQSLDQGLQFLIQYYNGEERAKGNILERFSAQQFPDLHSELNLSSLELGDSALYFCASSVARGSTDTQYFGPGTRLTVL.

The rearrangement links TRBV6-4 to TRBJ1-5; a weak D match, TRBD1 (6 bases). Trimming left V 0 bases short and J 4 bases short, with 19 bases between. Germline CDR1 is MRHNA and CDR2 is SNTAGT. The CDR3 contains 18 residues. The DNA of the CDR3 is TGTGCCAGCAGTGACTCGCAGGGGAGGGGTGCGGGGAATCAGCCCCAGCATTTT. It translates to CASSDSQGRGAGNQPQHF.

This clonotype came up many times. V is TRBV9 and J is TRBJ2-1, with 7 bases identical to TRBD1. The CDR3 covers 13 residues. The ends lost 4 bases at V and 7 bases at J; junction bases unmatched: 5. Germline-derived CDR1 and CDR2 are SGDLS and YYNGEE. The CDR3 nucleotides are TGTGCCAGCAGCTCGGGACAGCGAAATGAGCAGTTCTTC. Translated: CASSSGQRNEQFF.

This clonotype was recorded at least ten times. This chain links TRBV9 with TRBJ1-3; TRBD1 matches at 7 bases. The V segment lost 2 bases and the J segment 0 bases; nucleotides outside the gene matches: 11. CDR3 size: 18 residues. CDR1 and CDR2 (germline): SGDLS, YYNGEE. The CDR3 DNA sequence: TGTGCCAGCAGCGTGGACCCCCCCGGGACAGCCTCTGGAAACACCATATATTTT. Protein product: CASSVDPPGTASGNTIYF.

At least ten counts were recorded for this clonotype. The rearrangement links TRBV9 to TRBJ2-1; 9 positions match TRBD1. Germline-derived CDR1 and CDR2 are SGDLS and YYNGEE. Trimming took 0 bases from V and 5 from J; bases not matched to a gene: 12. The CDR3 loop spans 18 amino acids. This CDR3 is CASSVAGYGTGPDNEQFF. The CDR3 nucleotides are TGTGCCAGCAGCGTAGCTGGGTACGGGACAGGGCCCGACAATGAGCAGTTCTTC.

The chain uses TRBV9 and TRBJ2-3, with 11 bases lining up with TRBD2. Losses at the gene ends were 0 bases for V and 2 bases for J; bases not matched to a gene: 5. The CDR3 extends over 17 amino acids. Germline-derived CDR1 and CDR2 are SGDLS and YYNGEE. Here the CDR3 reads CASSVGSGGGFTDTQYF. CDR3 in DNA: TGTGCCAGCAGCGTAGGTAGCGGGGGGGGATTCACAGATACGCAGTATTTT.

Many counts were recorded for this clonotype. CDR3 nucleotide sequence: TGTGCCAGCAGCGTAGGATTCTCGACTAGCGGGGCGGAGCAGTTCTTC. This sequence encodes CASSVGFSTSGAEQFF. The chain carries TRBV9 and TRBJ2-1, with TRBD2 matching 11 bases. V was clipped by 0 bases and J by 10 bases; unmatched bases: 9. CDR1 is SGDLS and CDR2 is YYNGEE in the germline V gene. The CDR3 has 16 amino acids.

This clonotype showed up just a few times. The chain employs TRBV9 and TRBJ2-2; 8 bases agree with TRBD1. The junction had 7 bases not matched to a gene; V was cut back by 3 bases and J by 0 bases. The CDR3 is made up of 17 amino acids. From germline, CDR1 is SGDLS and CDR2 YYNGEE. The CDR3 here is CASSGGQGFTNTGELFF. CDR3 coding DNA: TGTGCCAGCAGCGGTGGACAGGGATTTACGAACACCGGGGAGCTGTTTTTT.

This clonotype has ten or more counts. V is TRBV9 and J is TRBJ2-2; 13 nucleotides align to TRBD2. Germline loops: CDR1 SGDLS, CDR2 YYNGEE. V gave up 4 bases and J gave up 6 bases; unmatched junction bases: 12. The CDR3 sequence is 18 residues long. CDR3 residues: CASSYTGTSGKRAGELFF. The DNA for the CDR3 is TGTGCCAGCAGCTATACCGGGACTAGCGGGAAACGGGCCGGGGAGCTGTTTTTT.

In this sample, this clonotype turned up many times. This chain uses TRBV9 with TRBJ2-3, with D perhaps matching TRBD1 (6 bases). This CDR3 has 15 residues. V was clipped by 4 bases and J by 0 bases, with 12 bases between them. Germline CDR1 reads SGDLS; CDR2 reads YYNGEE. The CDR3 is CASSRAGESTDTQYF. In nucleotides, the CDR3 is TGTGCCAGCAGCAGAGCAGGGGAAAGCACAGATACGCAGTATTTT.

This clonotype was counted many times. The gene calls are TRBV9 and TRBJ2-3; tentatively, D is TRBD1 or TRBD2 (6 bases each). There are 16 residues in the CDR3. Per germline, CDR1 SGDLS and CDR2 YYNGEE. Trimming took 0 bases from V and 0 from J, leaving 11 bases between them. The CDR3 nucleotides read TGTGCCAGCAGCGTAGGGAGGGGGTATAGCACAGATACGCAGTATTTT. This encodes CASSVGRGYSTDTQYF.

This clonotype was counted at least ten times. J is TRBJ1-1 and V is TRBV9, with D unclear. CDR1 and CDR2 (germline): SGDLS, YYNGEE. The CDR3 spans 14 residues. V lost 3 bases, J lost 1 base, and 10 bases lay in between. CDR3 sequence: CASSAQPENTEAFF. DNA of the CDR3: TGTGCCAGCAGCGCCCAACCCGAGAACACTGAAGCTTTCTTT.

This clonotype was seen at least ten times. This chain connects TRBV9 to TRBJ2-6; D possibly corresponds to TRBD1 (6 bases). V gave up 3 bases and J gave up 0 bases, with 19 bases separating them. The CDR3 runs to 19 residues. CDR1 and CDR2 (germline): SGDLS, YYNGEE. The CDR3 sequence: CASSERTEGRLSGANVLTF. The CDR3 nucleotides read TGTGCCAGCAGCGAAAGGACAGAAGGACGTCTCTCTGGGGCCAACGTCCTGACTTTC.

At least ten counts were recorded for this clonotype. The rearrangement uses TRBV9 and TRBJ1-2; D possibly corresponds to TRBD1 (5 bases). The CDR3 is made up of 14 amino acids. Deletions cut 0 bases from V and 5 bases from J, with 11 bases between. Germline V CDR1 and CDR2: SGDLS, YYNGEE. The CDR3 nucleotides read TGTGCCAGCAGCGTAGAGCGGCAGGGTTATGGCTACACCTTC. It codes for CASSVERQGYGYTF.

This clonotype was detected many times. In DNA, the CDR3 is TGTGCCAGCAGCGACCGGGACCGAACCGGGGAGCTGTTTTTT. This translates into CASSDRDRTGELFF. The rearrangement uses TRBV9 and TRBJ2-2, with D perhaps being TRBD1 or TRBD2 (5 bases each). The CDR3 covers 14 residues. Germline CDR1 reads SGDLS; CDR2 reads YYNGEE. The V gene lost 3 bases and the J gene lost 5 bases, with 11 bases spanning the gap.

This clonotype was seen repeatedly, ten times or more. The chain combines TRBV9 with TRBJ2-1; D is uncertain. Germline CDR1 SGDLS, CDR2 YYNGEE. The CDR3 runs to 16 residues. Trimming cost V 0 bases and J 4 bases, with 14 bases left between them. The CDR3 DNA is TGTGCCAGCAGCGTAGCTGCGACGATCGAGTACAATGAGCAGTTCTTC. Protein: CASSVAATIEYNEQFF. Full variable domain (outside the CDR3, taken from reference TRBV9 and TRBJ2-1): DSGVTQTPKHLITATGQRVTLRCSPRSGDLSVYWYQQSLDQGLQFLIQYYNGEERAKGNILERFSAQQFPDLHSELNLSSLELGDSALYFCASSVAATIEYNEQFFGPGTRLTVL.

This clonotype was counted at least ten times. The chain joins TRBV9 to TRBJ2-2; D might be TRBD1 (6 bases). Looked up from germline, CDR1 is SGDLS and CDR2 is YYNGEE. Trimming shortened V by 1 base and J by 4 bases, and 14 bases separated the two germline ends. This CDR3 contains 16 residues. CDR3 nucleotides: TGTGCCAGCAGCGTAACCCCAGGGGAACCCACCGGGGAGCTGTTTTTT. This gives the protein CASSVTPGEPTGELFF.

This clonotype has ten or more counts. The V and J genes are TRBV9 and TRBJ2-1; a weak D match, TRBD1 (5 bases). In germline, CDR1 is SGDLS, CDR2 YYNGEE. The germline V and J ends were trimmed by 4 bases and 6 bases, with 20 bases remaining between them. The CDR3 is made up of 16 amino acids. This chain's CDR3 is CASSTSLGLASNEQFF. CDR3 nucleotides: TGTGCCAGCAGCACATCCCTGGGGCTGGCCAGCAATGAGCAGTTCTTC.